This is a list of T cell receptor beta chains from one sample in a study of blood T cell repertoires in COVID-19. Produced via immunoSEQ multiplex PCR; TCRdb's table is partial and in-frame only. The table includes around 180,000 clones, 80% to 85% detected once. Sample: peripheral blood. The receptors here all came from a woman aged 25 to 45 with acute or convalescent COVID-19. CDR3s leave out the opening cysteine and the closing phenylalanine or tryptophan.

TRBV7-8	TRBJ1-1	ASSLVGQYTEAF
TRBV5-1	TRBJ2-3	ASKVEGSTDTQY
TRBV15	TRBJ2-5	ATRITGGYQETQY
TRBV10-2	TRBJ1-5	ASRGQSNQPQH
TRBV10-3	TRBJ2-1	AIMGSGSSYNEQF
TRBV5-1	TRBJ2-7	ASSLRGQGSLRGSYEQY
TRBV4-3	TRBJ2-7	ASRPPGVYEQY
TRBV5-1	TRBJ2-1	ASSGGLAANEQF
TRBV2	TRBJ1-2	ASSETGSYGYT
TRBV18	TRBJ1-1	ASSPRREQGEVETEAF
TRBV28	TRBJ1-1	ASSLSRVNTEAF
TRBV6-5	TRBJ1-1	ASTQGNTEAF
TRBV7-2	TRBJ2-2	ASSSVTGELF
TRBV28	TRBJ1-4	ASSTNSVGGEKLF
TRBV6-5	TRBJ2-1	ASTSGTSGSNEQF
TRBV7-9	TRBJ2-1	ASSSYAQNGDNEQF
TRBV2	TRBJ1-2	ASSEISGTGSYGYT
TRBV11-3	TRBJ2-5	ASSFSGGNQETQY
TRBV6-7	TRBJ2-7	ASSYGGQDEQY
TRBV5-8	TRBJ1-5	ASSLDQGRGQPQH
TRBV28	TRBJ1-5	ASRYNVKPQH
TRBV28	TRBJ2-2	ATGVLRGGAGELF
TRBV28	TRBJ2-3	ASSPGQGATSDTQY
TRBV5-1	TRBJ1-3	ASRPGDSGNTIY
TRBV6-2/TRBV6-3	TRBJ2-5	ASSFKETQY
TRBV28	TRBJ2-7	ASSLQGQLSSYEQY
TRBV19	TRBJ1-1	ASSIIQGYTEAF
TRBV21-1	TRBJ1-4	ASSKGRDRVREKLF
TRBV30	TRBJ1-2	AWNRAYGYT
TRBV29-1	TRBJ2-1	SVEDPAGGYNEQF
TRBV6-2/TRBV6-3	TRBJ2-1	ASSQTTYEQF
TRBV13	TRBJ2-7	ASSLGRVGYEQY
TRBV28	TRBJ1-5	ASSLWGGGNQPQH
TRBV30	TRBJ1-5	AWVEKPGNNQPQH
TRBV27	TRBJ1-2	ASSSSQGAPGYT
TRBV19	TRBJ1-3	ASSSGTGYFRSGNTIY
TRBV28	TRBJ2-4	ASSLSGSFETVAKNIQY
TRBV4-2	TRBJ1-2	ASSQDGQLLYYT
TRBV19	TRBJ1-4	ASSQATNEKLF
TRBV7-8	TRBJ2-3	ASSLATAGPDTQY
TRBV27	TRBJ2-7	ASHTGPRSHEQY
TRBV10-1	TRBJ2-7	ASSERQGVEQY
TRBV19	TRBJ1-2	ASSIGQGVVYGYT
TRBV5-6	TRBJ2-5	ASSTSGGRRTKETQY
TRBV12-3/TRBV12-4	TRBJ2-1	ASSFRNEQF
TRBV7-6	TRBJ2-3	ASSLRLVGLRVTDTQY
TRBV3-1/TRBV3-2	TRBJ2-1	ASSQFRGGLNEQF
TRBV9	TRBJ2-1	ASSAGTSGGASYNEQF
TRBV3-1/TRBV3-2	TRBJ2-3	ASSSGGASTDTQY
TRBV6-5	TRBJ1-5	ASSPNRASNQPQH
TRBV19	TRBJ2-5	ASSMGRKETQY
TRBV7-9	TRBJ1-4	ASSLQGQVLSEKLF
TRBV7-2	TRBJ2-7	ASSPGLAGGLDEQY